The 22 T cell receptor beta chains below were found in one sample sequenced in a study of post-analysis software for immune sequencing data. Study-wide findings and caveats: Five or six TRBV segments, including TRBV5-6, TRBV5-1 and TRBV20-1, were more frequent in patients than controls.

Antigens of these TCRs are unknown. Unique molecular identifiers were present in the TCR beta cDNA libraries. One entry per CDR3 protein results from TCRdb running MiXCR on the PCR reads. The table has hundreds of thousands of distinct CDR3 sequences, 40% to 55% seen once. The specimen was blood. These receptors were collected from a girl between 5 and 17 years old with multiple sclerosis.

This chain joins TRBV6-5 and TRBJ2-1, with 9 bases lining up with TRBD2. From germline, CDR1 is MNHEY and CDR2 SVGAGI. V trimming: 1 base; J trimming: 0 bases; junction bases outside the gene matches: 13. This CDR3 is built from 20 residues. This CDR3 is CASSYLMIAGEPSSYNEQFF. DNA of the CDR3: TGTGCCAGCAGTTACTTAATGATAGCGGGAGAGCCAAGCTCCTACAATGAGCAGTTCTTC.

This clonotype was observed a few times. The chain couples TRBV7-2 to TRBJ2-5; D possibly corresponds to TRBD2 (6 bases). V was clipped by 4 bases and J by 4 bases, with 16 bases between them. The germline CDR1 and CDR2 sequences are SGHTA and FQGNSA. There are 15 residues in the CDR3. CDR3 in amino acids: CASSSTSSWGETQYF. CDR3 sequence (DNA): TGTGCCAGCAGCTCAACTAGCAGTTGGGGAGAGACCCAGTACTTC. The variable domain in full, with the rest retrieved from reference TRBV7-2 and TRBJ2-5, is GAGVSQSPSNKVTEKGKDVELRCDPISGHTALYWYRQSLGQGLEFLIYFQGNSAPDKSGLPSDRFSAERTGGSVSTLTIQRTQQEDSAVYLCASSSTSSWGETQYFGPGTRLLVL.

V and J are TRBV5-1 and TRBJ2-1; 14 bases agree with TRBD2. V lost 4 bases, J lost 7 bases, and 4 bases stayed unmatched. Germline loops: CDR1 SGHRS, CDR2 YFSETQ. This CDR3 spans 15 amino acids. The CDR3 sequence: CASSRLAGGGNEQFF. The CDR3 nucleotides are TGCGCCAGCAGCAGACTAGCGGGAGGGGGGAATGAGCAGTTCTTC. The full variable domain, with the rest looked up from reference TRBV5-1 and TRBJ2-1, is KAGVTQTPRYLIKTRGQQVTLSCSPISGHRSVSWYQQTPGQGLQFLFEYFSETQRNKGNFPGRFSGRQFSNSRSEMNVSTLELGDSALYLCASSRLAGGGNEQFFGPGTRLTVL.

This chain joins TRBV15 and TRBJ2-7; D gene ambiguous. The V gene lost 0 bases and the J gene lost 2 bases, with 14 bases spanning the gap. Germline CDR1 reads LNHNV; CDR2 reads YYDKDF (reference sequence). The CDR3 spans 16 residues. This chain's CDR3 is CATSRDLEIAAYEQYF. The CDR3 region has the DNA TGTGCCACCAGCAGAGATCTAGAGATAGCTGCCTACGAGCAGTACTTC.

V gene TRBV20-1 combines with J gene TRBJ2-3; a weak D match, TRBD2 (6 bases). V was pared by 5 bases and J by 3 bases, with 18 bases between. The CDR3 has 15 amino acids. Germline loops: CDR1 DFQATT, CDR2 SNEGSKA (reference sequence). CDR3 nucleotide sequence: TGCAGTGCTGGAGGGCCGGCGGCGGCGACAGATACGCAGTATTTT. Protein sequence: CSAGGPAAATDTQYF.

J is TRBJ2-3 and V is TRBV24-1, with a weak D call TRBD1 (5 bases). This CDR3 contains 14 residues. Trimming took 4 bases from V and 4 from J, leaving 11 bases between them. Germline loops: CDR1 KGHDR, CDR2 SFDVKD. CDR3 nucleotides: TGTGCCACCAGTGACCCCGGCAGGGCAGATACGCAGTATTTT. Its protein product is CATSDPGRADTQYF.

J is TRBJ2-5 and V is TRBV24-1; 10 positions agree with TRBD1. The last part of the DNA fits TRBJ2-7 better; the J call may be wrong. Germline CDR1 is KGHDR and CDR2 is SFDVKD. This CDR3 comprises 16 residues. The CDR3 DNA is TGTGCCACCAGTGACACGGGACAGGGGTACGCCTACGAGCAGTACTTC. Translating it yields CATSDTGQGYAYEQYF.

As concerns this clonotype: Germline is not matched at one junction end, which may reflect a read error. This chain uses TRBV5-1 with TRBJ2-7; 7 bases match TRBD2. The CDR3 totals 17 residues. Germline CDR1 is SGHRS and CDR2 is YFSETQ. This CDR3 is CASSLDSSGPGSYGQYF. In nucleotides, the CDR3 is TGCGCCAGCAGCTTGGATTCTAGCGGCCCTGGCTCCTACGGGCAGTACTTC.

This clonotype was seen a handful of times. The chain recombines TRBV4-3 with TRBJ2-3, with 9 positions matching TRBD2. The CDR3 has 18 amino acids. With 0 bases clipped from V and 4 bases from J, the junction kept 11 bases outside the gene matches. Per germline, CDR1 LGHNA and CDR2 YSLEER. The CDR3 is CASSQDRGGRAEADTQYF. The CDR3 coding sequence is TGCGCCAGCAGCCAAGATCGGGGCGGGAGGGCCGAGGCAGATACGCAGTATTTT.

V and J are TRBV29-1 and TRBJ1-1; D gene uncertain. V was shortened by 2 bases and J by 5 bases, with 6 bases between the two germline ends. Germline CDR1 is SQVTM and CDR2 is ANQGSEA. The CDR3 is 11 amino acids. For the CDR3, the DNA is TGCAGCGTTGAAAAGGGAACTGAAGCTTTCTTT. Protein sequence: CSVEKGTEAFF. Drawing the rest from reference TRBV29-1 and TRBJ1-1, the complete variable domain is SAVISQKPSRDICQRGTSLTIQCQVDSQVTMMFWYRQQPGQSLTLIATANQGSEATYESGFVIDKFPISRPNLTFSTLTVSNMSPEDSSIYLCSVEKGTEAFFGQGTRLTVV.

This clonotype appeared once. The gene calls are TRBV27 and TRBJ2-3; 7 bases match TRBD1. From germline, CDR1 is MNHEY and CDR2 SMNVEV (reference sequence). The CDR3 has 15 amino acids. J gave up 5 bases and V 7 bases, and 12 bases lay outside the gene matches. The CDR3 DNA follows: TGTGCCAGCACCAACGGACAGGAGGCGGGAGATACGCAGTATTTT. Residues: CASTNGQEAGDTQYF.

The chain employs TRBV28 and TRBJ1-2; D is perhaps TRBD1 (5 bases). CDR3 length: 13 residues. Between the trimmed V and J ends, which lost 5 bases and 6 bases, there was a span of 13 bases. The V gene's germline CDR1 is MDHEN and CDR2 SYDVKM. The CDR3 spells CASSRQPEDGYTF. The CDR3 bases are TGTGCCAGCAGTCGACAGCCGGAGGATGGCTACACCTTC.

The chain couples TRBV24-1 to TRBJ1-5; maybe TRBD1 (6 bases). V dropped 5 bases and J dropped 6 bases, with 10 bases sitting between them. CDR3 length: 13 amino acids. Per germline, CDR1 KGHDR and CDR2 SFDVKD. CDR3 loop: CATSARGIQPQHF. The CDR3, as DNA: TGTGCCACCAGTGCAAGGGGGATTCAGCCCCAGCATTTT.

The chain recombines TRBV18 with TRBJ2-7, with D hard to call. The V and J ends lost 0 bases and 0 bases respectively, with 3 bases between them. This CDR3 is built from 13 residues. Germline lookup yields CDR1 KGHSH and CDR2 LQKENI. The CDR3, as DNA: TGTGCCAGCTCACCACCCGTCTCCTACGAGCAGTACTTC. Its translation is CASSPPVSYEQYF.

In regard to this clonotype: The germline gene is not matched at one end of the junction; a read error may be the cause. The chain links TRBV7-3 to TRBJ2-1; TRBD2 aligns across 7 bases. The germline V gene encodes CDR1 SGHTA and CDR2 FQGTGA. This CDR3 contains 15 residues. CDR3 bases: TGTGCCAGCAGTTTAAGTACTAGCGAGTACAATGAGCAGTTCTTC. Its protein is CASSLSTSEYNEQFF.

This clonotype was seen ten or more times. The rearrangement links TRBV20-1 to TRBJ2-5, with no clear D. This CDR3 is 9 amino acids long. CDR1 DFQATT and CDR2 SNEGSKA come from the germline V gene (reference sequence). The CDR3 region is CSIAETQYF. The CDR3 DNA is TGCAGCATTGCCGAGACCCAGTACTTC.

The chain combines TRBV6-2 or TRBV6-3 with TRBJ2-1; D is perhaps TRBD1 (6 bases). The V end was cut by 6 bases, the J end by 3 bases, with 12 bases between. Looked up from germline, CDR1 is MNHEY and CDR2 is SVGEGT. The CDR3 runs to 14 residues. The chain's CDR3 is CASSLGQIYNEQFF. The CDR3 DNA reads TGTGCCAGCAGCCTCGGACAGATCTACAATGAGCAGTTCTTC.

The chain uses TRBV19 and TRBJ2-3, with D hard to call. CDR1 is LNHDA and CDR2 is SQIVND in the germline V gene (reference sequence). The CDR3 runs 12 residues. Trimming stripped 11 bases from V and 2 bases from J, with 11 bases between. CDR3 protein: CASGDFTDTQYF. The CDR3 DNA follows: TGTGCCTCTGGGGATTTCACAGATACGCAGTATTTT.

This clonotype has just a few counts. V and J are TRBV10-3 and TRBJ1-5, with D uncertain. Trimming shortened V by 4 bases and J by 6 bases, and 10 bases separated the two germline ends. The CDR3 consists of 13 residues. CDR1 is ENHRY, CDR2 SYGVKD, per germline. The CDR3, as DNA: TGTGCCATCAGTGGTGTAGCAGCTCAGCCCCAGCATTTT. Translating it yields CAISGVAAQPQHF.

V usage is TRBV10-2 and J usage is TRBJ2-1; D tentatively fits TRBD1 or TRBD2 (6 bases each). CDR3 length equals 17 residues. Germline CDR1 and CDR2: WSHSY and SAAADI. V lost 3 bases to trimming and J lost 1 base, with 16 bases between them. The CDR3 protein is CASSDRRGHSSYNEQFF. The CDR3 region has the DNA TGCGCCAGCAGTGATAGGCGGGGACATAGTTCCTACAATGAGCAGTTCTTC.

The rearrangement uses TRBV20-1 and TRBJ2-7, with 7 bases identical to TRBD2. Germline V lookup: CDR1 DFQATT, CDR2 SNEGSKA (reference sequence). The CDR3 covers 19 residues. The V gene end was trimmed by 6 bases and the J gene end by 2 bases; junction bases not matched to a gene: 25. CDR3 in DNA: TGCAGTGCCCAGAGGGGTTTCACAGCGGGATTTTCCATAACCTACGAGCAGTACTTC. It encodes CSAQRGFTAGFSITYEQYF.

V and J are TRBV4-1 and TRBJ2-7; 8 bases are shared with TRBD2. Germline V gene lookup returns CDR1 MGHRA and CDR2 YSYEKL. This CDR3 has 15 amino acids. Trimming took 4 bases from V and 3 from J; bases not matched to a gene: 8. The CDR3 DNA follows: TGCGCCAGCAGCCCCTCAAGCGGGGGCCTCTACGAGCAGTACTTC. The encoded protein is CASSPSSGGLYEQYF.